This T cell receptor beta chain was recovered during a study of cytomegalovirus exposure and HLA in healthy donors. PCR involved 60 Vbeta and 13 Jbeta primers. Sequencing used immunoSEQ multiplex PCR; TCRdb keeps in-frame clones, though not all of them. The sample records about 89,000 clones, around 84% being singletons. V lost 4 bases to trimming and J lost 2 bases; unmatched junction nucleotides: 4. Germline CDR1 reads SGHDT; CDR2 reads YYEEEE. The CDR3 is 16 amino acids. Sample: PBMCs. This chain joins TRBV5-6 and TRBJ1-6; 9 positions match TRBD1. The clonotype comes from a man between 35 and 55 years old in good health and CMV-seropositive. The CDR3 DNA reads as TGTGCCAGCAGCGGGACAGGGACCGCCTATAATTCACCCCTCCACTTT. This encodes CASSGTGTAYNSPLHF.